Listed below are T cell receptor beta chains from one sample, sequenced in a study of shared T cell receptors in the human thymus. Only in-frame clones appear in the TCRdb table, and some are missing; sequencing was by immunoSEQ multiplex PCR. The data show about 380,000 clones, about 95% seen once. Sequencing was carried out using thymocytes. All receptors derive from a human donor. Each CDR3 is given with its conserved first and last residue. D genes are given only for firm matches. A row's size may be missing; if present it is once, few, many or a size class.

clone_size: -
d_call: -
v_call: TRBV28
j_call: TRBJ1-5
cdr3_nt: TGTGCCAGCAGTTTGATCCCCCCTCAGCCCCAGCATTTT
cdr3_aa: CASSLIPPQPQHF

clone_size: -
d_call: -
v_call: TRBV15
j_call: TRBJ2-1
cdr3_nt: TGTGCCACCAGCAGAAGCGGCTCCTACAATGAGCAGTTCTTC
cdr3_aa: CATSRSGSYNEQFF

clone_size: -
d_call: -
v_call: TRBV25-1
j_call: TRBJ2-7
cdr3_nt: TGTGCCAGCATACGGGTTGTCTCCTACGAGCAGTACTTC
cdr3_aa: CASIRVVSYEQYF

clone_size: once
d_call: -
v_call: TRBV30
j_call: TRBJ2-5
cdr3_nt: TGTGCCTGGAGTATCAAAGAGACCCAGTACTTC
cdr3_aa: CAWSIKETQYF

clone_size: -
d_call: -
v_call: TRBV6-4
j_call: TRBJ2-3
cdr3_nt: TGTGCCAGCAGTGTTTCCCCTTCGAGCAGGTCTCGAACAGATACGCAGTATTTT
cdr3_aa: CASSVSPSSRSRTDTQYF

clone_size: -
d_call: TRBD2
v_call: TRBV5-1
j_call: TRBJ2-1
cdr3_nt: TGCGCCAGCAGCTGCCCCGGGACTAGCGACAATGAGCAGTTCTTC
cdr3_aa: CASSCPGTSDNEQFF

clone_size: -
d_call: -
v_call: TRBV12-5
j_call: TRBJ2-2
cdr3_nt: TGTGCTAGTGGTTTGAGGGGGACCGGGGAGCTGTTTTTT
cdr3_aa: CASGLRGTGELFF

clone_size: -
d_call: TRBD1
v_call: TRBV6-5
j_call: TRBJ2-7
cdr3_nt: TGTGCCAGCAGTTACTCCGGACAGGGGGCACAGAACGAGCAGTACTTC
cdr3_aa: CASSYSGQGAQNEQYF

clone_size: -
d_call: TRBD1
v_call: TRBV19
j_call: TRBJ2-7
cdr3_nt: TGTGCCAGTAGTATCGGTCCCCACAGGGGAAGCGAGCAGTACTTC
cdr3_aa: CASSIGPHRGSEQYF

clone_size: -
d_call: -
v_call: TRBV19
j_call: TRBJ2-1
cdr3_nt: TGTGCCAGTAGTATAGGGACCGGGAATGAGCAGTTCTTC
cdr3_aa: CASSIGTGNEQFF

clone_size: -
d_call: TRBD1
v_call: TRBV7-9
j_call: TRBJ2-5
cdr3_nt: TGTGCCAGCAGCCCAGGACAGGACGGGGAGACCCAGTACTTC
cdr3_aa: CASSPGQDGETQYF